This is a list of T cell receptor beta chains from one sample in a study of blood T cell repertoires in COVID-19. Sequencing used immunoSEQ multiplex PCR; TCRdb keeps in-frame clones, though not all of them. The sample holds about 180,000 clones; approximately 83% are singletons and the top ten take under 9.5%. The source material was peripheral blood. All receptors derive from a man aged 50 or older with active or convalescent COVID-19. The CDR3 runs from the conserved cysteine through the conserved F or W. The D gene is left open where the match is weak. The size field is filled for only some rows; it gives once, few, many or a size class.

V gene	clone size	D gene	J gene	CDR3 DNA	CDR3 protein
TRBV5-1	once	TRBD1	TRBJ1-4	TGCGCCAGCAGCTTGGCGGACAGGGCTAACGAAAAACTGTTTTTT	CASSLADRANEKLFF
TRBV5-1	-	-	TRBJ1-2	TGCGCCAGCACGGCGCAGGGCTATGGCTACACCTTC	CASTAQGYGYTF
TRBV28	once	TRBD2	TRBJ2-5	TGTGCCAGCAGCTCCCCATCTGGAGCGGGGGAGACCCAGTACTTC	CASSSPSGAGETQYF
TRBV7-2	few	-	TRBJ1-2	TGTGCCAGCAGCCCACCGGCGGGGGACTATGGCTACACCTTC	CASSPPAGDYGYTF
TRBV27	-	-	TRBJ2-2	TGTGCCAGCAGCTTCACTAGGGCGAACACCGGGGAGCTGTTTTTT	CASSFTRANTGELFF
TRBV7-2	few	-	TRBJ2-1	TGTGCCAGCAGCTCGCCTGATCGGGAGGAGCAGTTCTTC	CASSSPDREEQFF
TRBV19	-	TRBD1	TRBJ1-2	TGTGCCAGTAGTATAGCCTTGGGACAGGGGGTGGATGGCTACACCTTC	CASSIALGQGVDGYTF
TRBV5-1	-	-	TRBJ2-5	TGCGCCAGCAGCTTGGCCATACTGCGCTCAGGGGAGACCCAGTACTTC	CASSLAILRSGETQYF
TRBV28	-	-	TRBJ2-7	TGTGCCAGCAGTTCAACCTACGAGCAGTACTTC	CASSSTYEQYF
TRBV5-4	-	-	TRBJ2-1	TGTGCCAGCAGCTTGGACGGGGTGGGGAGCTCCTACAATGAGCAGTTCTTC	CASSLDGVGSSYNEQFF
TRBV9	-	TRBD2	TRBJ2-1	TGTGCCAGCAGCGTAGCGGCGGGAGTTGAGCAGTTCTTC	CASSVAAGVEQFF
TRBV5-1	-	-	TRBJ1-6	TGCGCCAGCAGCCCCGCAGGGCCGAATTCACCCCTCCACTTT	CASSPAGPNSPLHF
TRBV5-1	-	-	TRBJ1-1	TGCGCCAGCAGCCCCATCGACGGGGGGAGCACTGAAGCTTTCTTT	CASSPIDGGSTEAFF
TRBV5-1	few	-	TRBJ2-2	TGCGCCAGCAGCCAGAACACCGGGGAGCTGTTTTTT	CASSQNTGELFF
TRBV5-6	once	TRBD2	TRBJ2-3	TGTGCCAGCAGCTTGGAATGGGCTAGCGGGTTTTCAGATACGCAGTATTTT	CASSLEWASGFSDTQYF
TRBV6-6	-	TRBD1	TRBJ2-2	TGTGCCAGCAGTTACTTCACAGGGGTGCCCGGGGAGCTGTTTTTT	CASSYFTGVPGELFF
TRBV29-1	-	TRBD1	TRBJ1-2	TGCAGCGTTGAGAGAGGGGGCGGTAACTATGGCTACACCTTC	CSVERGGGNYGYTF
TRBV18	-	TRBD1	TRBJ2-5	TGTGCCAGCTCACTCAGACAGGGGGGCCAAGAGACCCAGTACTTC	CASSLRQGGQETQYF
TRBV5-1	-	TRBD1	TRBJ1-1	TGCGCCAGCAGCTTGGGACAGGGGGTTGAGAACACTGAAGCTTTCTTT	CASSLGQGVENTEAFF
TRBV6-5	-	-	TRBJ2-7	TGTGCCACCCGCCCTATAGAAACCTACGAGCAGTACTTC	CATRPIETYEQYF
TRBV5-1	-	TRBD2	TRBJ2-5	TGCGCCAGCAGCCCTGGACTAGCGGGGGCCCAGGTCGAGACCCAGTACTTC	CASSPGLAGAQVETQYF
TRBV11-2	-	-	TRBJ1-1	TGTGCCAGTACACAGACAGGTGGGTATGGCACTGAAGCTTTCTTT	CASTQTGGYGTEAFF
TRBV28	-	TRBD1	TRBJ2-5	TGTGCCAGCAGTTTAACAGGGGCGAGGACGGAGACCCAGTACTTC	CASSLTGARTETQYF
TRBV27	-	-	TRBJ1-2	TGTGCCAGCGGATCTGAGGGGGGGATGCAAGGCTATGGCTACACCTTC	CASGSEGGMQGYGYTF
TRBV30	once	-	TRBJ1-4	TGTGCCTGGAGTGTTACAGGGAATCCAACTAATGAAAAACTGTTTTTT	CAWSVTGNPTNEKLFF
TRBV24-1	-	-	TRBJ2-6	TGTGCCACCAGTGACAGCTCTGGGGCCAACGTCCTGACTTTC	CATSDSSGANVLTF
TRBV19	-	-	TRBJ1-5	TGTGCCAGTAGTGACCCCCCCGGGATCCGGAATCAGCCCCAGCATTTT	CASSDPPGIRNQPQHF
TRBV7-9	-	-	TRBJ1-3	TGTGCCAGCAGCTTGTTCGGACAGCCTGCCTCTGGAAACACCATATATTTT	CASSLFGQPASGNTIYF
TRBV7-7	-	-	TRBJ2-2	TGTGCCAGCAGCACTCAGGTATCCGGGGAGCTGTTTTTT	CASSTQVSGELFF
TRBV10-2	-	TRBD2	TRBJ2-7	TGCGCCAGCCGTGGGAGGACTAGCGCCTCCTACGAGCAGTACTTC	CASRGRTSASYEQYF
TRBV3-1/TRBV3-2	once	-	TRBJ2-3	TGTGCCAGCAGCCAAGTCCGTCTAGATACGCAGTATTTT	CASSQVRLDTQYF
TRBV3-1/TRBV3-2	-	TRBD1	TRBJ1-1	TGTGCCAGCAGCCAAGGACCAGGGGGCTACACTGAAGCTTTCTTT	CASSQGPGGYTEAFF
TRBV2	-	-	TRBJ2-7	TGTGCCAGCGGGAAAACAGGGTCCCTTTCCTACGAGCAGTACTTC	CASGKTGSLSYEQYF
TRBV19	-	-	TRBJ1-5	TGTGCCAGTAGTTTACAGGGTGGGGGCAATCAGCCCCAGCATTTT	CASSLQGGGNQPQHF
TRBV14	-	-	TRBJ1-1	TGTGCCAGCAGCCGCGAATCCGGGAGGACTGAAGCTTTCTTT	CASSRESGRTEAFF
TRBV6-2/TRBV6-3	-	TRBD1	TRBJ2-7	TGTGCCAGCAGTGCCGACAGGGTTACCTACGAGCAGTACTTC	CASSADRVTYEQYF
TRBV3-1/TRBV3-2	few	TRBD1	TRBJ2-7	TGTGCCAGCAGCCAAGGGACAGGGGGCGAGCAGTACTTC	CASSQGTGGEQYF
TRBV29-1	-	-	TRBJ1-2	TGCAGCGTGGCCACAGTTAACTATGGCTACACCTTC	CSVATVNYGYTF
TRBV6-5	-	-	TRBJ2-7	TGTGCCAGCTCTCCTCTCTACGAGCAGTACTTC	CASSPLYEQYF
TRBV29-1	once	-	TRBJ2-5	TGCAGCGTTGAAGATCCCAGGGCAGAGACCCAGTACTTC	CSVEDPRAETQYF
TRBV24-1	-	-	TRBJ2-5	TGTGCCACCAGTGATTATTCGACGGGGGTTGAGACCCAGTACTTC	CATSDYSTGVETQYF
TRBV6-5	-	TRBD2	TRBJ2-5	TGTGCCAGCAGTTCGGGGGGGCTAGGGACCCAGTACTTC	CASSSGGLGTQYF
TRBV25-1	-	-	TRBJ1-2	TGTGCCACCACGGGGGGGTCTGGCTACACCTTC	CATTGGSGYTF